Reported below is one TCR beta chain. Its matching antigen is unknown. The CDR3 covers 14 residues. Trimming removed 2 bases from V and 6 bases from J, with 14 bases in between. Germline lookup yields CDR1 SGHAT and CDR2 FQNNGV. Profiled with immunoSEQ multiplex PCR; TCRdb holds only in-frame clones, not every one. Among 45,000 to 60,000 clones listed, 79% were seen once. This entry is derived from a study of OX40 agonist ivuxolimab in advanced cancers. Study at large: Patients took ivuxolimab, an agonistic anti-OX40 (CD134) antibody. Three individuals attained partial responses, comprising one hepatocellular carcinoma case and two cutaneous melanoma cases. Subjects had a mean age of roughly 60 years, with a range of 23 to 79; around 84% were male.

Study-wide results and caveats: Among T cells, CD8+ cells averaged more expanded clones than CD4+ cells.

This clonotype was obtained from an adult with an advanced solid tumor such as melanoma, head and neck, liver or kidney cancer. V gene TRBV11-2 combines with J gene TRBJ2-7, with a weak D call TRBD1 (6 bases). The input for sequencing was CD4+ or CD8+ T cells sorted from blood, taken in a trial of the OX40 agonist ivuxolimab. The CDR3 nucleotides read TGTGCCAGCAGCTTAACCGCAGGGGAACGCGAGCAGTACTTC. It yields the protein CASSLTAGEREQYF. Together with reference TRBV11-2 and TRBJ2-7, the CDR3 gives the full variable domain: EAGVAQSPRYKIIEKRQSVAFWCNPISGHATLYWYQQILGQGPKLLIQFQNNGVVDDSQLPKDRFSAERLKGVDSTLKIQPAKLEDSAVYLCASSLTAGEREQYFGPGTRLTVT.